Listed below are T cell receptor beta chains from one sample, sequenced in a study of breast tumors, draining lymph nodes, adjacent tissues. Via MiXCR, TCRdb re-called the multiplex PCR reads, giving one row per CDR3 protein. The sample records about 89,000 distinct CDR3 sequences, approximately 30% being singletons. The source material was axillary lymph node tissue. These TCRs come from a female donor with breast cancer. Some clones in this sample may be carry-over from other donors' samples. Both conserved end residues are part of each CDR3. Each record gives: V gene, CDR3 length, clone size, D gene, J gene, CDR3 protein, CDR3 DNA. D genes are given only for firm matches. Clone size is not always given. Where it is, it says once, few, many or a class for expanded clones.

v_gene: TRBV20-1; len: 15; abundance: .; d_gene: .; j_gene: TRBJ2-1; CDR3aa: CSARDLAGVSNEQFF; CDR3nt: TGCAGTGCTAGAGATCTTGCTGGCGTCTCCAATGAGCAGTTCTTC
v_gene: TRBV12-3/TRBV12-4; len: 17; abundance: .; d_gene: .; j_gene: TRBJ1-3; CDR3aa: CASSQEEGVFSGNTICF; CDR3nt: TGTGCCAGCAGCCAAGAGGAAGGGGTTTTCTCTGGAAACACCATATGTTTT
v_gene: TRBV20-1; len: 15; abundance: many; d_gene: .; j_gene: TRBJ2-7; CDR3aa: CSAGGGGTTHYEQYF; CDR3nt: TGCAGTGCAGGGGGTGGAGGGACTACCCACTACGAGCAGTACTTC
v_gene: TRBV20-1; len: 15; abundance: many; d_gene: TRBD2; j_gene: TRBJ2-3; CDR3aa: CSARDGTSGTDTQYF; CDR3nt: TGCAGTGCTAGAGATGGGACTAGCGGCACAGATACGCAGTATTTT
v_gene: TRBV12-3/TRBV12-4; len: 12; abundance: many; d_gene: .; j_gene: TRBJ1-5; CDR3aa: CASRSDYQPQHF; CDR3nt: TGTGCCAGCCGATCGGATTATCAGCCCCAGCATTTT
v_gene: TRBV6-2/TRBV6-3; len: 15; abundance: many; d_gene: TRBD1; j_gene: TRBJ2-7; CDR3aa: CASRLPGQGAREQYF; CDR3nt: TGTGCCAGCAGACTACCGGGACAGGGGGCGAGGGAGCAGTACTTC
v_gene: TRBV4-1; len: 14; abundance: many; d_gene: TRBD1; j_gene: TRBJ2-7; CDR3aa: CASSLGQGRVEQYF; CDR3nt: TGCGCCAGCAGCCTGGGACAGGGACGGGTCGAGCAGTACTTC
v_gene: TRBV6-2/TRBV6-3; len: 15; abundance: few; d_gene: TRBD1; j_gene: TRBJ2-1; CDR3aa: CASRGAGTAGNEQFF; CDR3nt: TGTGCCAGCAGGGGGGCAGGGACAGCCGGAAATGAGCAGTTCTTC
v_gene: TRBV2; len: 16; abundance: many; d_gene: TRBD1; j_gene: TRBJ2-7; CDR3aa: CASSDTGTDLSYEQYF; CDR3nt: TGTGCCAGCAGTGATACCGGGACAGATTTATCCTACGAGCAGTACTTC
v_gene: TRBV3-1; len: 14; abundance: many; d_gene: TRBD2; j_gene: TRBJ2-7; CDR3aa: CASSYEAGVVGQYF; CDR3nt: TGTGCCAGCAGCTACGAGGCGGGAGTAGTTGGGCAGTACTTC
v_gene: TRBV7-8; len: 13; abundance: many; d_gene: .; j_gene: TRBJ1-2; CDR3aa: CASSSGVNYGYTF; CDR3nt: TGTGCCAGCAGCTCAGGGGTTAACTATGGCTACACCTTC
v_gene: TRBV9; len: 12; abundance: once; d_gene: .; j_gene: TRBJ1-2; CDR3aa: CASSVGHGRYTF; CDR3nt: TGTGCCAGCAGCGTCGGACACGGTCGCTACACCTTC
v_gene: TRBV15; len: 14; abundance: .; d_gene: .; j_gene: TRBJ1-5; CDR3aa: CATSRDKSNQPQHF; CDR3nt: TGTGCCACCAGCAGAGATAAAAGCAATCAGCCCCAGCATTTT
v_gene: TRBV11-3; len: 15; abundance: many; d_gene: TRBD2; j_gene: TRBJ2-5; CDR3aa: CASSRSGRARETQYF; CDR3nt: TGTGCCAGCAGCCGTAGCGGGAGGGCACGAGAGACCCAGTACTTC
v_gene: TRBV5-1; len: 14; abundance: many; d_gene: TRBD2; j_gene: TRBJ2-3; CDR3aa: CASSFSGSGDTQYF; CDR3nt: TGCGCCAGCAGCTTTAGCGGGAGTGGGGATACGCAGTATTTT